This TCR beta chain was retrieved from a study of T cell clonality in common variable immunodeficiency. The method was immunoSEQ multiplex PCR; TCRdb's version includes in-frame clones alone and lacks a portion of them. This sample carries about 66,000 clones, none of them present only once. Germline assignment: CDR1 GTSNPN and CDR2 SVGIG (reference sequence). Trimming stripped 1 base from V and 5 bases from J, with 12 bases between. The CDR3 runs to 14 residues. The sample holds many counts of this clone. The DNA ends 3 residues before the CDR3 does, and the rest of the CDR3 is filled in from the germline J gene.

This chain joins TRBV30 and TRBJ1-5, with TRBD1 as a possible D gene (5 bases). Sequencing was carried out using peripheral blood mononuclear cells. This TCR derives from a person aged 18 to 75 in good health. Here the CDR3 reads CAWSGRALHQPQHF. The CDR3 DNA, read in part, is TGTGCCTGGAGTGGCAGGGCCCTACATCAGCCC.